This TCR beta chain was captured by sequencing in a study of blood T cell repertoires in COVID-19. On the study more broadly: The origin of the acute and convalescent COVID-19 samples was the United States, Italy and Spain.

Germline V CDR1 and CDR2: GTSNPN, SVGIG (reference sequence). CDR3 length: 14 amino acids. V was trimmed by 2 bases and J by 8 bases, leaving 16 bases between them. Original processing notes: Reference gene primer amplification gave nucleated cell count estimates. TCRdb keeps only in-frame clones here, not all; method: immunoSEQ multiplex PCR. V and J calls and clone size are copied from that table; D and trimming were computed from the DNA. Among about 97,000 clones listed, 75% to 90% were seen once. This receptor was taken from a human donor in a cohort sampled during active COVID-19. V gene TRBV30 combines with J gene TRBJ1-5; a weak D match, TRBD1 (6 bases). The sequencing sample was made of peripheral blood. In DNA, the CDR3 is TGTGCCTGGAGTTCAGGGGCGGGGGGGAAGCCCCAGCATTTT. Residues: CAWSSGAGGKPQHF.